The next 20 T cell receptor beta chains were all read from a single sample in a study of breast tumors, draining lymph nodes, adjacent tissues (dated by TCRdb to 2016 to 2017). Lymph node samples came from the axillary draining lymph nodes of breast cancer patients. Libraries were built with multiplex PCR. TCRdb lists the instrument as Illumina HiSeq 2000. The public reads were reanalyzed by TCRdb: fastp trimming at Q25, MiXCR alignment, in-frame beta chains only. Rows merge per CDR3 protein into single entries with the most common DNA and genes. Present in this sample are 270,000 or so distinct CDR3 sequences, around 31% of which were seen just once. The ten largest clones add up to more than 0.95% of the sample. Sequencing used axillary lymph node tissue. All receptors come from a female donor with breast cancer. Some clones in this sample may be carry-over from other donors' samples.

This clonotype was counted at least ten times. The CDR3, as DNA: TGTGCCAGCAGCTTTTGCAGGGGAAATCAGCCCCAGCATTTT. Translation gives CASSFCRGNQPQHF. V is TRBV11-3 and J is TRBJ1-5; maybe TRBD1 (6 bases). Germline CDR1 is SGHNT and CDR2 is YENEEA. The CDR3 loop spans 14 amino acids. V lost 3 bases to trimming and J lost 4 bases, with 10 bases between them.

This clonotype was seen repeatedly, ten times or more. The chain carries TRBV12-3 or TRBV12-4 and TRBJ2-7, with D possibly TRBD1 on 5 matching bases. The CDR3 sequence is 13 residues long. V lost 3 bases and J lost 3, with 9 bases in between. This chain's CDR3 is CASSLKGVYEQYF. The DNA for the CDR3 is TGTGCCAGCAGTTTGAAAGGGGTCTACGAGCAGTACTTC.

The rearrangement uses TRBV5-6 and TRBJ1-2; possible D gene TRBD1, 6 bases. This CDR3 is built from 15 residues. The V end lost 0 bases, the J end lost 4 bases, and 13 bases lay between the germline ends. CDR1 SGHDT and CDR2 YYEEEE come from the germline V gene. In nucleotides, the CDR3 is TGTGCCAGCAGCTTGGTGGGGGGGGCGTCCTATGGCTACACCTTC. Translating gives CASSLVGGASYGYTF.

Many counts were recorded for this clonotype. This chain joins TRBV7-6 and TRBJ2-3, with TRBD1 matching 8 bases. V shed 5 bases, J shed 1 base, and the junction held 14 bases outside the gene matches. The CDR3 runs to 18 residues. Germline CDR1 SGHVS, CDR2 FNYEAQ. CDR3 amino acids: CASSLGQGISWRTDTQYF. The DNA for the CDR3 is TGTGCCAGCAGCCTAGGACAGGGTATTTCATGGCGCACAGATACGCAGTATTTT.

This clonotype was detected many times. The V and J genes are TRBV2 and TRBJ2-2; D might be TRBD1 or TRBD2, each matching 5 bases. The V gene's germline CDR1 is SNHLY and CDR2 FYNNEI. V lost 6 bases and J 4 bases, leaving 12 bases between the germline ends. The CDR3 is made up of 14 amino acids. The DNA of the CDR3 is TGTGCCAGCAGCCGGGACGGAATCACCGGGGAGCTGTTTTTT. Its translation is CASSRDGITGELFF.

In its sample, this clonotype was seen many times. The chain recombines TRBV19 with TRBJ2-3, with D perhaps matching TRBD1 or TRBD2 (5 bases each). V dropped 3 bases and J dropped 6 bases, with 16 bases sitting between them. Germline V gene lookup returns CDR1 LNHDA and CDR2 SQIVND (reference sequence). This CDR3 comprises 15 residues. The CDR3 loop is CASSIPGRARDTQYF. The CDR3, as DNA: TGTGCCAGTAGTATTCCGGGACGAGCGAGGGATACGCAGTATTTT.

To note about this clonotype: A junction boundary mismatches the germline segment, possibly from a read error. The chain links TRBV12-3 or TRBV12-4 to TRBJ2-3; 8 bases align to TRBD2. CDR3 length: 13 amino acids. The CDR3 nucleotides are TGTGCCAGCAGTTTCGGGGGGGCAGATATGCAGTATTTT. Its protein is CASSFGGADMQYF.

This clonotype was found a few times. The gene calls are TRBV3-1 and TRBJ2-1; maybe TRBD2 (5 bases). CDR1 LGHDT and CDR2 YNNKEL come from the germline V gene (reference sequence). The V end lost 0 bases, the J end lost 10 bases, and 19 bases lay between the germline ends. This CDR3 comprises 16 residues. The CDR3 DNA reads TGTGCCAGCAGCCAAGAAGGAAGCGGACGAGGGCAAGAGCAGTTCTTC. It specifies CASSQEGSGRGQEQFF.

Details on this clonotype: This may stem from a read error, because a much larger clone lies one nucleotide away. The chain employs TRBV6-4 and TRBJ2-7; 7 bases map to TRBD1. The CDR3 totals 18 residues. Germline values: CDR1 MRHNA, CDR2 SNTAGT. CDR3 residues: CASSDVLPGRGRYYGQYF. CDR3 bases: TGTGCCAGCAGTGACGTCCTCCCGGGCAGGGGGAGATACTACGGGCAGTACTTC.

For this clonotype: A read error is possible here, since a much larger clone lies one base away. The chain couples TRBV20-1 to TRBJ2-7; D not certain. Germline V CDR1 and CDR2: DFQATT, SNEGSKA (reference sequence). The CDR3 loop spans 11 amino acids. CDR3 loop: CSARDLTEQSF. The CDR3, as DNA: TGCAGTGCTAGAGATCTGACCGAGCAGTCCTTC.

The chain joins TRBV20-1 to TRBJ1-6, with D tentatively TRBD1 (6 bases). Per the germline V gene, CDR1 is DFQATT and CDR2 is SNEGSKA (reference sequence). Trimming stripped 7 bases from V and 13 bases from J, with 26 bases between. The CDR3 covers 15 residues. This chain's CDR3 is CSGQLDSVRPSPLHF. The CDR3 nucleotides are TGCAGTGGACAACTGGACAGCGTCCGGCCTTCCCCCCTCCACTTT.

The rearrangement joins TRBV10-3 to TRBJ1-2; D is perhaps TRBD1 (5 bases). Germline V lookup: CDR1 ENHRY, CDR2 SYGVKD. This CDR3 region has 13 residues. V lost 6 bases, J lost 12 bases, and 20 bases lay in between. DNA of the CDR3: TGTGCCATCAGATTGACAGATAGCTCTGGAAACACCTTC. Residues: CAIRLTDSSGNTF.

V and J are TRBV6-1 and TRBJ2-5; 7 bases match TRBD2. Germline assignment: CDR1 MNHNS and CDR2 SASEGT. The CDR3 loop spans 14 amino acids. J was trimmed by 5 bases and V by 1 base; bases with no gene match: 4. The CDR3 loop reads CASSEGWGGETQYF. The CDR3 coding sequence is TGTGCCAGCAGTGAAGGGTGGGGGGGTGAGACCCAGTACTTC.

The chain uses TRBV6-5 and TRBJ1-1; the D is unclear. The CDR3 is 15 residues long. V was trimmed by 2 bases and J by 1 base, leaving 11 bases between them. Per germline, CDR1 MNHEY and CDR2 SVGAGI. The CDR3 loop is CASSYDRTRNTEAFF. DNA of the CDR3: TGTGCCAGCAGTTACGACCGGACCAGGAACACTGAAGCTTTCTTT.

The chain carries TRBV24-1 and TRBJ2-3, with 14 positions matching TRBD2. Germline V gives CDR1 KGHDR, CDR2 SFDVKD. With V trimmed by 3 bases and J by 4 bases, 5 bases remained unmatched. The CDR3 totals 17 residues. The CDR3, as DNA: TGTGCCACCAGTGATCCAGGGACTAGCGGGAGATCAGATACGCAGTATTTT. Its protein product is CATSDPGTSGRSDTQYF.

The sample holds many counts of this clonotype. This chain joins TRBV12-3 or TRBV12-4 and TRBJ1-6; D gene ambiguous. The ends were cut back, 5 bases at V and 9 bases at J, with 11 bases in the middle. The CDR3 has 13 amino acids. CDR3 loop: CASSMGSGSPLHF. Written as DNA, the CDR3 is TGTGCCAGCAGTATGGGGTCAGGTTCACCCCTCCACTTT.

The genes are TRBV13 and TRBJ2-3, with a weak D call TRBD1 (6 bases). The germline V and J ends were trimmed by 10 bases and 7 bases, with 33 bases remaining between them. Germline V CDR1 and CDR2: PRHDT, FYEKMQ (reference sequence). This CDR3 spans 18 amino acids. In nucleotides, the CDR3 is TGTGCCAACCTGCGGGTGAAGGGCAATCACAGGGTAGGAAATACGCAGTATTTT. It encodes CANLRVKGNHRVGNTQYF. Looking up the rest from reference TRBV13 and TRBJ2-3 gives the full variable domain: AAGVIQSPRHLIKEKRETATLKCYPIPRHDTVYWYQQGPGQDPQFLISFYEKMQSDKGSIPDRFSAQQFSDYHSELNMSSLELGDSALYFCANLRVKGNHRVGNTQYFGPGTRLTVL.

The CDR3 sequence is CASSLRWEGNTEAFF. The CDR3 DNA sequence: TGTGCCAGCAGCTTGCGATGGGAGGGTAACACTGAAGCTTTCTTT. The V and J genes are TRBV5-5 and TRBJ1-1; D is unresolved. Looked up from germline, CDR1 is SGHKS and CDR2 is YYEKEE (reference sequence). Trimming shortened V by 1 base and J by 2 bases, and 12 bases separated the two germline ends. The CDR3 contains 15 residues.

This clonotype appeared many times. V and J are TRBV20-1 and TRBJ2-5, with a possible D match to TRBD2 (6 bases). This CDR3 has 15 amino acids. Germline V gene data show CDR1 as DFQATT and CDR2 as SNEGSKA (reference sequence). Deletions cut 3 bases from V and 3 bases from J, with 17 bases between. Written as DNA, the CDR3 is TGCAGTGCTAGTTCCCTAGCGAGATATGAAGAGACCCAGTACTTC. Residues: CSASSLARYEETQYF.

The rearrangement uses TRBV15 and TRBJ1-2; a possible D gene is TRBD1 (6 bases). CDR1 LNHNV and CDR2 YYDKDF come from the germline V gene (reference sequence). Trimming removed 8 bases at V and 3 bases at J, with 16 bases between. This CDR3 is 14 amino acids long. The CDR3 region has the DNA TGTGCCACCGAAAAAGGAGCAGGGGACTATGGCTACACCTTC. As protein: CATEKGAGDYGYTF. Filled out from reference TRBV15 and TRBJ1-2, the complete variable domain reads DAMVIQNPRYQVTQFGKPVTLSCSQTLNHNVMYWYQQKSSQAPKLLFHYYDKDFNNEADTPDNFQSRRPNTSFCFLDIRSPGLGDTAMYLCATEKGAGDYGYTFGSGTRLTVV.